The clone carrying this T cell receptor beta chain was seen a handful of times. The antigen is unknown. In germline, CDR1 is SGHTA, CDR2 FQGTGA. The CDR3 extends over 14 amino acids. Trimming shortened V by 3 bases and J by 9 bases, and 15 bases separated the two germline ends. This sample was included in a study of identical twins. Study results and caveats: Carriage of fewer insertions was seen in abundant cord blood beta clonotypes, whereas memory repertoires showed none. For monozygotic twins, models underestimated out-of-frame TCR alpha sharing.

Unique molecular identifiers were present on the cDNA, and a universal primer site came from template switching. A single record per CDR3 protein comes from TCRdb applying MiXCR to the 5' RACE reads. The sample has 400,000 to 500,000 distinct CDR3 sequences, roughly an eighth seen once. The same data also went into a second study, on yellow fever vaccine responses in identical twins. That investigation notes: Twins showed a vaccine T cell response that reportedly seemed partly convergent, partly personalized.

The chain combines TRBV7-3 with TRBJ2-1; maybe TRBD2 (5 bases). Specimen: CD4+ T cells sorted from blood. The TCR was taken from a woman aged 18-35 years in good health. CDR3 sequence: CASSLTPLVGEQFF. CDR3 nucleotide sequence: TGTGCCAGCAGCTTGACCCCACTAGTAGGTGAGCAGTTCTTC.